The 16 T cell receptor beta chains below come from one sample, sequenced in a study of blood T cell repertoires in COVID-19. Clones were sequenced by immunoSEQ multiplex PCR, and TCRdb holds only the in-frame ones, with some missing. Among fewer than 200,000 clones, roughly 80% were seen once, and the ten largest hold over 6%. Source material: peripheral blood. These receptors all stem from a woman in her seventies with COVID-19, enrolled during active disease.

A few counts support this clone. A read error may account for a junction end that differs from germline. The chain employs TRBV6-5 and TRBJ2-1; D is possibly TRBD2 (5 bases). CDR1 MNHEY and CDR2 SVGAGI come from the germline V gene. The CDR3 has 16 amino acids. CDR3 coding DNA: TGTGCCAGCAGTTACTCGAGGGTCAACTCATACAGTGAGCAGTTCTTC. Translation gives CASSYSRVNSYSEQFF.

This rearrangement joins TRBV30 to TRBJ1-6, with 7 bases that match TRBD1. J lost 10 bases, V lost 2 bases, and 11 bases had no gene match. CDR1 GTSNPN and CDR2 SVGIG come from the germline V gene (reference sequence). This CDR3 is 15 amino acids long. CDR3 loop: CAWSFQGVRGSPLHF. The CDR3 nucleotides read TGTGCCTGGAGTTTCCAGGGGGTCAGGGGCTCACCCCTCCACTTT.

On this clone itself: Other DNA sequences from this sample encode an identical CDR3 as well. The CDR3 region has the DNA TGTGCCAGCAGTTTTCAGGGAAACTATGGCTACACCTTC. Amino acid sequence: CASSFQGNYGYTF. The J gene is TRBJ1-2, the V gene TRBV28; D is possibly TRBD1 (5 bases). Between the trimmed V and J ends, which lost 3 bases and 2 bases, there was a span of 7 bases. CDR1 and CDR2 (germline): MDHEN, SYDVKM. This CDR3 spans 13 amino acids.

CDR3 nucleotides: TGTGCCAGCAGTCGACAGGGTTCGGAAGGTGAAAAACTGTTTTTT. It encodes CASSRQGSEGEKLFF. This chain joins TRBV2 and TRBJ1-4; 7 nucleotides align to TRBD1. V gave up 5 bases and J gave up 7 bases; unmatched junction bases: 10. This CDR3 contains 15 residues. Germline CDR1 SNHLY, CDR2 FYNNEI.

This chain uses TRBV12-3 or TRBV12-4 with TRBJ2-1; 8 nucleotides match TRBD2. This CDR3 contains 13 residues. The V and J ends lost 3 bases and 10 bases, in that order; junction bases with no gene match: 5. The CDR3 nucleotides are TGTGCCAGCAGTTTCGGTAGCGGGGACGAGCAGTTCTTC. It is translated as CASSFGSGDEQFF.

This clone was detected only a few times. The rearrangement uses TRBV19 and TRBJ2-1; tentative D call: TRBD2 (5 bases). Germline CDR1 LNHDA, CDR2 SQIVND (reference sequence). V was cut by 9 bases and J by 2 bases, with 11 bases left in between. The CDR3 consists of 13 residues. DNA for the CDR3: TGTGCCAGCCAACTAGGCCCCTACAATGAGCAGTTCTTC. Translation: CASQLGPYNEQFF.

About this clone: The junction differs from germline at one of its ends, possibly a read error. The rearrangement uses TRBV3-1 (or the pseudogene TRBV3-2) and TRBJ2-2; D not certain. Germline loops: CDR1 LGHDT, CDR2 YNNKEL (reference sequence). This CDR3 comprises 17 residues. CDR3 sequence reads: CASRQGAGSGVTGELFF. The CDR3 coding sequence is TGTGCCAGCAGACAAGGTGCTGGATCGGGTGTGACCGGGGAGCTGTTTTTT.

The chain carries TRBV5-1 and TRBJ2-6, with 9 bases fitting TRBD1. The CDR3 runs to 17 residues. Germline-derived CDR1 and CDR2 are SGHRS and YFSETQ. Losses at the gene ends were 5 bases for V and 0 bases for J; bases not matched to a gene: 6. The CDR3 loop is CASSGTGIVSGANVLTF. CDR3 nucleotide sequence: TGCGCCAGCAGTGGGACAGGGATCGTCTCTGGGGCCAACGTCCTGACTTTC.

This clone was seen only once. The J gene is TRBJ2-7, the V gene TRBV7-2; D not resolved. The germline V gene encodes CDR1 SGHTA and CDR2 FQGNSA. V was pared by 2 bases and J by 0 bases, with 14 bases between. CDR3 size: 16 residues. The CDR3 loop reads CASSLLGQPSSYEQYF. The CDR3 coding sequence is TGTGCCAGCAGCTTATTGGGCCAGCCTTCCTCCTACGAGCAGTACTTC.

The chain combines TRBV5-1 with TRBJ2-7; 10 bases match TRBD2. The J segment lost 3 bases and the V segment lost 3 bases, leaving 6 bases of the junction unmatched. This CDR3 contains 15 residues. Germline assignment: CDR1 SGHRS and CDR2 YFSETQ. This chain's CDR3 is CASSYSSGSLYEQYF. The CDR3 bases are TGCGCCAGCAGCTATTCTAGCGGGAGTCTCTACGAGCAGTACTTC.

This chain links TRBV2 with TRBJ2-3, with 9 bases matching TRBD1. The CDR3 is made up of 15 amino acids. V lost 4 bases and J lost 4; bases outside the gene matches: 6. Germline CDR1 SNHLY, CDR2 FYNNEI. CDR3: CASSVQGAGADTQYF. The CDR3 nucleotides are TGTGCCAGCAGTGTACAGGGGGCGGGGGCAGATACGCAGTATTTT.

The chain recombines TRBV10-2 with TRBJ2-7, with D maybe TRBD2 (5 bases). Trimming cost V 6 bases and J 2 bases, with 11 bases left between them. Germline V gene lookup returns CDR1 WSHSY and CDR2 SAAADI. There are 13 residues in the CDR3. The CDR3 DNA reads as TGCGCCAGCAGCGGGATCCGAACCTACGAGCAGTACTTC. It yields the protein CASSGIRTYEQYF.

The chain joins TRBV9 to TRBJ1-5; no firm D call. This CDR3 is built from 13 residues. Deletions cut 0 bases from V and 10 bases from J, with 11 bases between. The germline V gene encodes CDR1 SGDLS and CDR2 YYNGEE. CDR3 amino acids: CASSVDSTSPQHF. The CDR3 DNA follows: TGTGCCAGCAGCGTAGATTCGACAAGTCCCCAGCATTTT.

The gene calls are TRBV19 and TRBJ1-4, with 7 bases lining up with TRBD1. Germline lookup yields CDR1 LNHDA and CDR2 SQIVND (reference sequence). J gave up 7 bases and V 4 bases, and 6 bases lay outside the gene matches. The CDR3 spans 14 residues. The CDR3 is CASSTGGAGEKLFF. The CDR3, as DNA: TGTGCCAGTAGTACAGGGGGTGCGGGTGAAAAACTGTTTTTT.

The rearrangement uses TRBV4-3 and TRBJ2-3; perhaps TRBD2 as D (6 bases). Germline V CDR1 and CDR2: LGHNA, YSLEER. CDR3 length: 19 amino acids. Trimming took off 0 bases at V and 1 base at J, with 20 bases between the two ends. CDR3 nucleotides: TGCGCCAGCAGCCAAGAGAGCATCGTTCACGGGACTCGCACAGATACGCAGTATTTT. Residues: CASSQESIVHGTRTDTQYF.

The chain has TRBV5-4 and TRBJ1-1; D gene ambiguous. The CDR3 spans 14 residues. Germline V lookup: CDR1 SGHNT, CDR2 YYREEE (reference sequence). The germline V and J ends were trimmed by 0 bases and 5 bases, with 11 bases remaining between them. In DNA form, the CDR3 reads TGTGCCAGCAGCTTGGATTTGAGGGATACTGAAGCTTTCTTT. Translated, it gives CASSLDLRDTEAFF.